One and the same sample provided the 18 T cell receptor beta chains below, sequenced in a study of CD8+ T cells in alopecia areata. Investigators isolated RNA and reverse transcribed it into cDNA to act as the sequencing template. TCRdb's copy holds only in-frame clones and misses some; the assay was immunoSEQ multiplex PCR. This sample has about 100,000 clones, with around 59% found just once. Sequencing used CD8+ T cells sorted from blood. These receptors all come from a human donor in good health.

This clone has a handful of counts. The gene calls are TRBV28 and TRBJ1-6; no clear D. This CDR3 contains 19 residues. The germline CDR1 and CDR2 sequences are MDHEN and SYDVKM. Trimming left V 5 bases short and J 0 bases short, with 20 bases between. The CDR3 nucleotides are TGTGCCAGCAGTCCACCCACTTATGGGGAGAGCTCCTATAATTCACCCCTCCACTTT. This sequence encodes CASSPPTYGESSYNSPLHF.

This chain connects TRBV5-4 to TRBJ1-2; D may be TRBD1 (5 bases). The V end was cut by 4 bases, the J end by 1 base, with 11 bases between. Germline V gives CDR1 SGHNT, CDR2 YYREEE (reference sequence). This CDR3 is built from 14 residues. The DNA of the CDR3 is TGTGCCAGCAGCGGGACCCCTAGTAACTATGGCTACACCTTC. It codes for CASSGTPSNYGYTF. The variable domain in full, completed from reference TRBV5-4 and TRBJ1-2, reads ETGVTQSPTHLIKTRGQQVTLRCSSQSGHNTVSWYQQALGQGPQFIFQYYREEENGRGNFPPRFSGLQFPNYSSELNVNALELDDSALYLCASSGTPSNYGYTFGSGTRLTVV.

This clone was detected once. The CDR3, as DNA: TGTGCCAGTGGGGACTACGAGCAGTACTTC. Amino acid sequence: CASGDYEQYF. The chain carries TRBV19 and TRBJ2-7; D ambiguous. Trimming pared 8 bases from V and 3 bases from J, leaving 5 bases between. The CDR3 sequence is 10 residues long. Germline CDR1 LNHDA, CDR2 SQIVND (reference sequence).

This clone was detected a few times. V gene TRBV28 combines with J gene TRBJ2-1; 8 nucleotides agree with TRBD1. CDR1 and CDR2 from the germline V gene are MDHEN and SYDVKM. After removal of 6 bases from V and 7 bases from J, the junction contained 11 bases not matched to a gene. This CDR3 contains 15 residues. This chain's CDR3 is CASRGPDRALNEQFF. CDR3 nucleotides: TGTGCCAGCAGGGGACCGGACAGGGCGCTAAATGAGCAGTTCTTC.

This clone was counted between two and nine times. This chain uses TRBV29-1 with TRBJ2-3; D gene unclear. CDR3 size: 12 residues. CDR1 SQVTM and CDR2 ANQGSEA come from the germline V gene. The CDR3 DNA is TGCACCGTGACTGATGGCACAGATACGCAGTATTTT. This translates into CTVTDGTDTQYF.

This clone was seen only a few times. The rearrangement joins TRBV4-3 to TRBJ2-3, with 7 bases that match TRBD1. CDR1 is LGHNA and CDR2 is YSLEER in the germline V gene. CDR3 length: 15 amino acids. Losses at the gene ends were 3 bases for V and 1 base for J; bases not matched to a gene: 4. DNA for the CDR3: TGCGCCAGCAGCCATAATACAGGGGGCACAGATACGCAGTATTTT. Its protein product is CASSHNTGGTDTQYF.

This sequence joins TRBV5-6 and TRBJ2-6; D is unclear. Trimming removed 7 bases at V and 4 bases at J, with 6 bases between. The CDR3 is made up of 12 amino acids. Per the germline V gene, CDR1 is SGHDT and CDR2 is YYEEEE. CDR3 DNA sequence: TGTGCCAGCGCGCCCGGGGCCAACGTCCTGACTTTC. It yields the protein CASAPGANVLTF.

The chain carries TRBV5-6 and TRBJ2-3; 8 bases are shared with TRBD2. V shed 0 bases and J 2 bases; nucleotides not matched to a gene: 11. The CDR3 is 18 amino acids. CDR1 is SGHDT and CDR2 is YYEEEE in the germline V gene. CDR3 sequence reads: CASSLGLVRGGYTDTQYF. DNA for the CDR3: TGTGCCAGCAGCTTGGGGCTGGTACGGGGGGGTTACACAGATACGCAGTATTTT.

This clone was counted only a few times. The chain uses TRBV11-2 and TRBJ1-2, with 8 nucleotides matching TRBD1. This CDR3 has 16 amino acids. V trimming: 5 bases; J trimming: 4 bases; junction bases outside the gene matches: 12. The germline gives CDR1 SGHAT, CDR2 FQNNGV. The chain's CDR3 is CASSHGDGQGSYGYTF. CDR3 nucleotide sequence: TGTGCCAGCAGCCACGGAGACGGACAGGGATCCTATGGCTACACCTTC. Complete variable domain (other parts from reference TRBV11-2 and TRBJ1-2): EAGVAQSPRYKIIEKRQSVAFWCNPISGHATLYWYQQILGQGPKLLIQFQNNGVVDDSQLPKDRFSAERLKGVDSTLKIQPAKLEDSAVYLCASSHGDGQGSYGYTFGSGTRLTVV.

The chain couples TRBV19 to TRBJ1-2; 9 bases align to TRBD1. Looked up from germline, CDR1 is LNHDA and CDR2 is SQIVND (reference sequence). The CDR3 spans 15 residues. Germline trimming cut 5 bases from V and 8 bases from J; bases unmatched to any gene: 12. CDR3 residues: CASSPRQGGWGGYTF. The CDR3, as DNA: TGTGCCAGTAGTCCCCGACAGGGGGGCTGGGGGGGCTACACCTTC.

This sequence joins TRBV13 and TRBJ1-3; no reliable D call. CDR3 length: 12 amino acids. Germline CDR1 reads PRHDT; CDR2 reads FYEKMQ (reference sequence). Trimming took off 5 bases at V and 0 bases at J, with 2 bases between the two ends. CDR3 protein: CASSISGNTIYF. DNA for the CDR3: TGTGCCAGCAGCATCTCTGGAAACACCATATATTTT. Supplemented by reference TRBV13 and TRBJ1-3, the full variable domain reads AAGVIQSPRHLIKEKRETATLKCYPIPRHDTVYWYQQGPGQDPQFLISFYEKMQSDKGSIPDRFSAQQFSDYHSELNMSSLELGDSALYFCASSISGNTIYFGEGSWLTVV.

A few counts support this clone. The V gene is TRBV7-2, the J gene TRBJ2-7, with D perhaps matching TRBD2 (5 bases). CDR3 length equals 17 residues. The V gene's germline CDR1 is SGHTA and CDR2 FQGNSA. The V end was cut by 2 bases, the J end by 0 bases, with 17 bases between. CDR3 bases: TGTGCCAGCAGCTTATTTTTGCGGGCGATGGCCTCCTACGAGCAGTACTTC. Residues: CASSLFLRAMASYEQYF.

The rearrangement uses TRBV2 and TRBJ1-1, with D possibly TRBD1 on 5 matching bases. From germline, CDR1 is SNHLY and CDR2 FYNNEI. V was cut by 3 bases and J by 0 bases, with 17 bases left in between. This CDR3 contains 17 residues. The CDR3 nucleotides are TGTGCCAGCAGTGAGGGCGGGGCGGCCTCGGTGAACACTGAAGCTTTCTTT. This sequence encodes CASSEGGAASVNTEAFF.

The table lists this clone with many counts. The rearrangement uses TRBV4-2 and TRBJ2-7; TRBD2 matches 8 bases. There are 16 residues in the CDR3. Germline V lookup: CDR1 LGHNA, CDR2 YNFKEQ. Unmatched junction bases numbered 11, after V lost 0 bases and J lost 7 bases. This chain's CDR3 is CASSQDRGSGAREQYF. CDR3 in DNA: TGTGCCAGCAGCCAAGATCGGGGTAGCGGGGCTAGGGAGCAGTACTTC.

The CDR3, as DNA: TGCGCCAGCAGTCAACCCCAGCATTTT. This translates into CASSQPQHF. V is TRBV23-1 and J is TRBJ1-5; D is uncertain. TRBV23-1 is marked as an open reading frame, function uncertain. The CDR3 has 9 amino acids. Trimming removed 2 bases at V and 10 bases at J, with 0 bases between.

This clone was counted only a few times. This CDR3 reads CASSLGSGRTDTQYF. The CDR3, as DNA: TGTGCCAGCAGTTTAGGTTCAGGGCGCACAGATACGCAGTATTTT. J is TRBJ2-3 and V is TRBV27, with D maybe TRBD1 (5 bases). This CDR3 has 15 amino acids. Germline V gives CDR1 MNHEY, CDR2 SMNVEV (reference sequence). Deletions cut 2 bases from V and 1 base from J, with 10 bases between.

The CDR3 nucleotides are TGTGCCAGCAGTTTATCTCCGGGGGTTCAAGAGACCCAGTACTTC. It is translated as CASSLSPGVQETQYF. V usage is TRBV27 and J usage is TRBJ2-5; possible D gene TRBD2, 6 bases. The ends were cut back, 0 bases at V and 2 bases at J, with 10 bases in the middle. Per germline, CDR1 MNHEY and CDR2 SMNVEV (reference sequence). This CDR3 is built from 15 residues.

Within the sample, this clone is medium-sized. The chain carries TRBV6-1 and TRBJ1-2; maybe TRBD1 (5 bases). The CDR3 sequence is 16 residues long. Germline CDR1 is MNHNS and CDR2 is SASEGT. Trimming removed 1 base from V and 5 bases from J, with 17 bases in between. CDR3 nucleotides: TGTGCCAGCAGTGAAGGGGTTGGGGGAATGGCTTATGGCTACACCTTC. Protein sequence: CASSEGVGGMAYGYTF.